The 26 T cell receptor beta chains presented below share a single source sample, sequenced in a study of identical twins. TCRdb re-analysed the 5' RACE reads in MiXCR, keeping a single row per CDR3 protein. This sample has about 480,000 distinct CDR3 sequences, with 12% to 15% found just once. In addition, the sample was reused for a study of yellow fever vaccine responses in identical twins.

The sample was CD4+ T cells sorted from blood. The receptors derive from a woman under 30 in good health.

The chain combines TRBV6-5 with TRBJ1-1; a weak D match, TRBD1 (5 bases). Germline V gives CDR1 MNHEY, CDR2 SVGAGI. The CDR3 totals 14 residues. Trimming removed 0 bases from V and 8 bases from J, with 13 bases in between. CDR3 DNA sequence: TGTGCCAGCAGTTACTCCGTTCAGGGAGGGGAAGCTTTCTTT. Translated, it gives CASSYSVQGGEAFF.

The V call is TRBV20-1, the J call TRBJ2-7; D perhaps matches TRBD2 (6 bases). V lost 5 bases and J lost 6, with 14 bases in between. The CDR3 is 12 amino acids. Germline V gene lookup returns CDR1 DFQATT and CDR2 SNEGSKA (reference sequence). The CDR3 loop reads CSAPRDFSEQYF. CDR3 bases: TGCAGTGCTCCGCGGGACTTTAGCGAGCAGTACTTC.

This clonotype was picked up a small number of times. The rearrangement links TRBV20-1 to TRBJ1-5; D remains unclear. This CDR3 has 13 residues. The germline V gene encodes CDR1 DFQATT and CDR2 SNEGSKA (reference sequence). V was trimmed by 1 base and J by 4 bases, leaving 8 bases between them. CDR3 region: CSARVAVNQPQHF. The CDR3 DNA follows: TGCAGTGCTAGAGTGGCTGTAAATCAGCCCCAGCATTTT.

The chain links TRBV12-3 or TRBV12-4 to TRBJ2-1; 14 positions agree with TRBD2. Losses at the gene ends were 10 bases for V and 6 bases for J; bases not matched to a gene: 5. This CDR3 region has 14 residues. CDR3 region: CANRLAGGGNEQFF. In nucleotides, the CDR3 is TGTGCCAACAGACTAGCGGGAGGGGGCAATGAGCAGTTCTTC.

This clonotype appeared many times. In DNA, the CDR3 is TGTGCCACCTCCAAGTGGGGGCGGGAGACCCAGTACTTC. It codes for CATSKWGRETQYF. V gene TRBV28 combines with J gene TRBJ2-5; D perhaps matches TRBD1 (6 bases). Trimming removed 10 bases at V and 5 bases at J, with 17 bases between. Germline V gives CDR1 MDHEN, CDR2 SYDVKM. CDR3 length: 13 residues.

The chain links TRBV7-9 to TRBJ2-1, with 11 bases aligning to TRBD2. V shed 5 bases and J 7 bases; nucleotides not matched to a gene: 13. Germline V lookup: CDR1 SEHNR, CDR2 FQNEAQ (reference sequence). The CDR3 covers 17 residues. The CDR3, as DNA: TGTGCCAGCAGCCGAACTAGCGGGAGTGTTTTTTGGAATGAGCAGTTCTTC. This translates into CASSRTSGSVFWNEQFF. The full variable domain, rest sourced from reference TRBV7-9 and TRBJ2-1, is DTGVSQNPRHKITKRGQNVTFRCDPISEHNRLYWYRQTLGQGPEFLTYFQNEAQLEKSRLLSDRFSAERPKGSFSTLEIQRTEQGDSAMYLCASSRTSGSVFWNEQFFGPGTRLTVL.

The sample holds a few counts of this clonotype. The chain carries TRBV7-2 and TRBJ2-2; possible D gene TRBD1, 6 bases. Trimming took 3 bases from V and 6 from J, leaving 14 bases between them. The CDR3 covers 15 residues. Germline CDR1 SGHTA, CDR2 FQGNSA. The CDR3 loop is CASSFRGRVAGELFF. Here the CDR3 DNA reads TGTGCCAGCAGCTTCAGGGGACGTGTAGCCGGGGAGCTGTTTTTT.

In its sample, this clonotype was seen a few times. CDR3 protein: CASSPRADLINHEQYF. Here the CDR3 DNA reads TGTGCCAGCAGCCCGAGGGCGGACTTAATCAACCACGAGCAGTACTTC. This chain connects TRBV3-1 to TRBJ2-7; possibly TRBD2 for D (5 bases). This CDR3 has 16 residues. Germline values: CDR1 LGHDT, CDR2 YNNKEL (reference sequence). V shed 4 bases and J shed 5 bases, with 21 bases lying between them.

This clonotype was seen many times. V usage is TRBV12-3 or TRBV12-4 and J usage is TRBJ2-7; TRBD1 matches at 10 bases. V shed 3 bases, J shed 5 bases, and the junction held 13 bases outside the gene matches. The CDR3 has 17 amino acids. The CDR3 DNA follows: TGTGCCAGCAGTTTGAGGGTCTGGGGGACAGGGGTCAACGAGCAGTACTTC. As protein: CASSLRVWGTGVNEQYF.

The chain recombines TRBV10-2 with TRBJ2-2; D is perhaps TRBD2 (6 bases). V was pared by 5 bases and J by 2 bases, with 24 bases between. The CDR3 length is 19 residues. Germline CDR1 and CDR2: WSHSY and SAAADI. The CDR3 reads CASSFPVAGQGVNTGELFF. The CDR3, as DNA: TGCGCCAGCAGTTTCCCCGTCGCGGGGCAGGGTGTAAACACCGGGGAGCTGTTTTTT.

This clonotype was counted a few times. The V gene is TRBV9, the J gene TRBJ1-1; D unclear. Trimming shortened V by 0 bases and J by 5 bases, and 11 bases separated the two germline ends. The V gene's germline CDR1 is SGDLS and CDR2 YYNGEE. CDR3 length: 14 amino acids. The DNA of the CDR3 is TGTGCCAGCAGCGTAGTTGCCACGCCGACTGAAGCTTTCTTT. As protein: CASSVVATPTEAFF. Complete variable domain (other parts from reference TRBV9 and TRBJ1-1): DSGVTQTPKHLITATGQRVTLRCSPRSGDLSVYWYQQSLDQGLQFLIQYYNGEERAKGNILERFSAQQFPDLHSELNLSSLELGDSALYFCASSVVATPTEAFFGQGTRLTVV.

The V call is TRBV9, the J call TRBJ2-1; D is unresolved. The germline V and J ends were trimmed by 0 bases and 0 bases, with 10 bases remaining between them. The CDR3 totals 16 residues. The V gene's germline CDR1 is SGDLS and CDR2 YYNGEE. CDR3 loop: CASSVGGRSSYNEQFF. The DNA for the CDR3 is TGTGCCAGCAGCGTAGGAGGACGATCCTCCTACAATGAGCAGTTCTTC. Using reference TRBV9 and TRBJ2-1 for the parts outside the CDR3, the full variable domain is DSGVTQTPKHLITATGQRVTLRCSPRSGDLSVYWYQQSLDQGLQFLIQYYNGEERAKGNILERFSAQQFPDLHSELNLSSLELGDSALYFCASSVGGRSSYNEQFFGPGTRLTVL.

The chain combines TRBV6-2 or TRBV6-3 with TRBJ2-1; 9 bases map to TRBD1. J gave up 1 base and V 5 bases, and 6 bases lay outside the gene matches. Germline lookup yields CDR1 MNHEY and CDR2 SVGEGT. This CDR3 comprises 16 residues. CDR3 DNA sequence: TGTGCCAGCAGTAGGACAGGGGTTGGATCCTACAATGAGCAGTTCTTC. The encoded protein is CASSRTGVGSYNEQFF.

This clonotype turned up a few times. V usage is TRBV18 and J usage is TRBJ2-7; tentatively, D is TRBD1 (6 bases). Germline V gene lookup returns CDR1 KGHSH and CDR2 LQKENI. The V end lost 6 bases, the J end lost 0 bases, and 15 bases lay between the germline ends. There are 15 residues in the CDR3. The CDR3 DNA sequence: TGTGCCAGCTCCCCTGGGACACCGAGCTCCTACGAGCAGTACTTC. Protein sequence: CASSPGTPSSYEQYF. Supplemented by reference TRBV18 and TRBJ2-7, the full variable domain reads NAGVMQNPRHLVRRRGQEARLRCSPMKGHSHVYWYRQLPEEGLKFMVYLQKENIIDESGMPKERFSAEFPKEGPSILRIQQVVRGDSAAYFCASSPGTPSSYEQYFGPGTRLTVT.

In this sample, this clonotype turned up a few times. This chain's CDR3 is CASKLPSSTDTQYF. In DNA, the CDR3 is TGTGCCAGCAAGCTACCCTCTAGCACAGATACGCAGTATTTT. The chain joins TRBV6-2 or TRBV6-3 to TRBJ2-3; D gene unclear. Germline V gives CDR1 MNHEY, CDR2 SVGEGT. The CDR3 sequence is 14 residues long. The V end lost 7 bases, the J end lost 0 bases, and 11 bases lay between the germline ends.

This clonotype has only a few counts. The chain employs TRBV20-1 and TRBJ2-5; a possible D gene is TRBD2 (5 bases). V gave up 2 bases and J gave up 5 bases, with 12 bases separating them. Per the germline V gene, CDR1 is DFQATT and CDR2 is SNEGSKA (reference sequence). CDR3 size: 13 residues. CDR3 loop: CSARLGSSETQYF. The DNA for the CDR3 is TGCAGTGCTAGACTGGGGAGCTCGGAGACCCAGTACTTC.

J is TRBJ2-1 and V is TRBV7-2; D not certain. V was clipped by 0 bases and J by 10 bases, with 10 bases between them. This CDR3 is built from 13 residues. Germline V lookup: CDR1 SGHTA, CDR2 FQGNSA. DNA of the CDR3: TGTGCCAGCAGCTTAGCGCGCGGTGGCGAGCAGTTCTTC. It specifies CASSLARGGEQFF.

This clonotype was counted many times. The CDR3 bases are TGTGCCAGCAGGGCACAGGGGGCCGCCTACGAGCAGTACTTC. Translated: CASRAQGAAYEQYF. The chain links TRBV14 to TRBJ2-7; TRBD1 aligns across 9 bases. Germline loops: CDR1 SGHDN, CDR2 FVKESK. The CDR3 spans 14 residues. With 6 bases clipped from V and 2 bases from J, the junction kept 5 bases outside the gene matches.

This chain links TRBV9 with TRBJ2-7; D not certain. V was pared by 0 bases and J by 3 bases, with 7 bases between. CDR1 is SGDLS and CDR2 is YYNGEE in the germline V gene. The CDR3 has 13 amino acids. The CDR3 DNA sequence: TGTGCCAGCAGCGTAGGTCCGGGCTACGAGCAGTACTTC. It yields the protein CASSVGPGYEQYF. The entire variable domain, with the rest obtained from reference TRBV9 and TRBJ2-7, is as follows: DSGVTQTPKHLITATGQRVTLRCSPRSGDLSVYWYQQSLDQGLQFLIQYYNGEERAKGNILERFSAQQFPDLHSELNLSSLELGDSALYFCASSVGPGYEQYFGPGTRLTVT.

This chain uses TRBV5-1 with TRBJ2-2, with D hard to call. Trimming shortened V by 5 bases and J by 6 bases, and 17 bases separated the two germline ends. Per germline, CDR1 SGHRS and CDR2 YFSETQ. This CDR3 contains 15 residues. CDR3 amino acids: CASRYSLRDPGELFF. CDR3 in DNA: TGCGCCAGCAGATACTCACTTAGGGATCCCGGGGAGCTGTTTTTT.

In nucleotides, the CDR3 is TGTGCCAGCAGAGACAGGGCATTCTCCTACGAGCAGTACTTC. Protein product: CASRDRAFSYEQYF. V is TRBV6-2 or TRBV6-3 and J is TRBJ2-7, with TRBD1 matching 7 bases. CDR1 is MNHEY, CDR2 SVGEGT, per germline. The V and J ends lost 6 bases and 0 bases, in that order; junction bases with no gene match: 5. This CDR3 has 14 residues.

Ten or more counts support this clonotype. The chain has TRBV20-1 and TRBJ2-2, with unresolved D. V was pared by 0 bases and J by 6 bases, with 11 bases between. CDR3 length: 14 amino acids. Germline V lookup: CDR1 DFQATT, CDR2 SNEGSKA (reference sequence). The CDR3 here is CSARDLRYAGELFF. DNA for the CDR3: TGCAGTGCTAGAGATCTCCGTTACGCCGGGGAGCTGTTTTTT.

This chain joins TRBV7-2 and TRBJ2-7; TRBD2 matches 10 bases. Germline V gene lookup returns CDR1 SGHTA and CDR2 FQGNSA. The CDR3 runs 16 residues. V lost 2 bases and J lost 2; bases outside the gene matches: 6. The CDR3 region is CASSLKTLAGAYEQYF. DNA of the CDR3: TGTGCCAGCAGCTTAAAAACTCTAGCGGGGGCCTACGAGCAGTACTTC.

Ten or more counts support this clonotype. The V gene is TRBV5-5, the J gene TRBJ2-2, with 7 bases matching TRBD2. CDR1 is SGHKS, CDR2 YYEKEE, per germline (reference sequence). This CDR3 has 15 amino acids. After removal of 4 bases from V and 4 bases from J, the junction contained 7 bases not matched to a gene. CDR3 protein: CASSPIPGGTGELFF. The CDR3, as DNA: TGTGCCAGCAGCCCTATTCCGGGGGGCACCGGGGAGCTGTTTTTT.

The J gene is TRBJ2-7, the V gene TRBV7-9; 9 positions match TRBD1. The CDR3 runs 15 residues. Germline assignment: CDR1 SEHNR and CDR2 FQNEAQ (reference sequence). V lost 1 base and J lost 4; bases outside the gene matches: 5. Written as DNA, the CDR3 is TGTGCCAGCAGCTTAGGGGACAGGGTAAAGTACGAGCAGTACTTC. As protein: CASSLGDRVKYEQYF.

This clonotype was found many times. The V and J genes are TRBV7-2 and TRBJ2-3; D is uncertain. V shed 1 base and J shed 5 bases, with 13 bases lying between them. This CDR3 contains 15 residues. The germline V gene has CDR1 SGHTA and CDR2 FQGNSA. Here the CDR3 reads CASSLGSVGIDTQYF. As DNA, the CDR3 is TGTGCCAGCAGCTTAGGTTCAGTGGGGATAGATACGCAGTATTTT.